The rows below give T cell receptor beta chains drawn from one sample of a study of metastatic and nonmetastatic thyroid tumors. TCRdb called clones again from the PCR reads with MiXCR. The sample records 2,500 to 3,500 clones, roughly 25% being singletons. The specimen was tumor tissue. These receptors originate from a female donor with papillary thyroid cancer or a benign thyroid nodule (not recorded which). Some clones in this sample may be carry-over from other donors' samples. CDR3s include the opening cysteine and the closing phenylalanine or tryptophan. Each record gives: D gene, V gene, clone size, J gene, CDR3 DNA, CDR3 protein. The D gene is left open where the match is weak. The size entry is marked missing in some rows and otherwise reads once, few, many or a size class.

.	TRBV15	medium-sized	TRBJ2-7	TGTGCCACCAGCAGAGACGGTAGGATGGACGAGTTAAGGGAGTACGAGCAGTACTTC	CATSRDGRMDELREYEQYF
.	TRBV13	medium-sized	TRBJ1-1	TGTGCCAGCAGCTTAGTGGGGCAAGGCACTGAAGCTTTCTTT	CASSLVGQGTEAFF
TRBD1	TRBV28	few	TRBJ2-7	TGTGCCAGCAGTTTACTCCTCGGGACAGGGGCCTACGAGCAGTACTTC	CASSLLLGTGAYEQYF
TRBD1	TRBV29-1	medium-sized	TRBJ1-2	TGCAGCGTTGATCCGGGACAGGGTGACTATGGCTACACCTTC	CSVDPGQGDYGYTF
.	TRBV9	once	TRBJ2-1	TGTGCCAGCAGCGAGTGGGGCGACTCCTACAATGAGCAGTTCTTC	CASSEWGDSYNEQFF
TRBD1	TRBV11-1	large	TRBJ1-5	TGTGCCAGCAGCGCGGACAGGGCTCAGCCCCAGCATTTT	CASSADRAQPQHF
TRBD1	TRBV12-3/TRBV12-4	.	TRBJ1-2	TGTGCCAGCAGCCAGGGACAGGGGAGTGGCTACACCTTC	CASSQGQGSGYTF
TRBD1	TRBV7-9	large	TRBJ2-7	TGTGCCAGCCGTGACAGGGGATACGAGCAGTACTTC	CASRDRGYEQYF
.	TRBV14	.	TRBJ1-2	TGTGCCAGCAGCCTCGGACACCTCTATGGCTACACCTTC	CASSLGHLYGYTF
TRBD1	TRBV30	medium-sized	TRBJ2-6	TGTGCCTGGAGTCCGGACAGGGGATCTGGGGCCAACGTCCTGACTTTC	CAWSPDRGSGANVLTF
.	TRBV20-1	.	TRBJ2-3	TGCAGTGCTAGACCTGGACAGAACCCAGATACGCAGTATTTT	CSARPGQNPDTQYF
.	TRBV12-3/TRBV12-4	.	TRBJ1-1	TGTGCCAGCAGTTTATCGGGCACTGAAGCTTTCTTT	CASSLSGTEAFF